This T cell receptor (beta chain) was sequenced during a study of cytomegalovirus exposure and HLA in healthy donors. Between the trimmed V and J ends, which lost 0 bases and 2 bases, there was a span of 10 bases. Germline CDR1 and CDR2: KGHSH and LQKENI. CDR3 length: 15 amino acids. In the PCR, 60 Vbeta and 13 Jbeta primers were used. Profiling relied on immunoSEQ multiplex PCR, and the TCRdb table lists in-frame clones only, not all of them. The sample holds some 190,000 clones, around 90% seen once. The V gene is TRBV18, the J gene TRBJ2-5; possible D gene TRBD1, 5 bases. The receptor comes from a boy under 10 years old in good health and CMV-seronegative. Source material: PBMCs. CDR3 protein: CASSPPSRAQETQYF. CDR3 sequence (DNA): TGTGCCAGCTCACCACCGTCCAGGGCGCAAGAGACCCAGTACTTC. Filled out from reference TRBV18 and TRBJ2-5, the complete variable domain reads NAGVMQNPRHLVRRRGQEARLRCSPMKGHSHVYWYRQLPEEGLKFMVYLQKENIIDESGMPKERFSAEFPKEGPSILRIQQVVRGDSAAYFCASSPPSRAQETQYFGPGTRLLVL.